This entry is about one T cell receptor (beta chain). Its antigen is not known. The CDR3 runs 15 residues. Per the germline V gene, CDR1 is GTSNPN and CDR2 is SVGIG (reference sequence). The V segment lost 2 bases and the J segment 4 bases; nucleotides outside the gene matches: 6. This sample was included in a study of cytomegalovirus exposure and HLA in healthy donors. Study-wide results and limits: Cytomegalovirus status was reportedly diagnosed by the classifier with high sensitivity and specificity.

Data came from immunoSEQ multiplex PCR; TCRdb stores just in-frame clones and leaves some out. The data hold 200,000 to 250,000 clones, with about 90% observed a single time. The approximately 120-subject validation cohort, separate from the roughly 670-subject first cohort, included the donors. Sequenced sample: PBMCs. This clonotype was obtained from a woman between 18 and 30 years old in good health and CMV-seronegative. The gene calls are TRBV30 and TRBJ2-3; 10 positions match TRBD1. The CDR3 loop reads CAWSYAGTGADTQYF. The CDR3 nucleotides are TGTGCCTGGAGTTACGCCGGGACAGGGGCAGATACGCAGTATTTT.